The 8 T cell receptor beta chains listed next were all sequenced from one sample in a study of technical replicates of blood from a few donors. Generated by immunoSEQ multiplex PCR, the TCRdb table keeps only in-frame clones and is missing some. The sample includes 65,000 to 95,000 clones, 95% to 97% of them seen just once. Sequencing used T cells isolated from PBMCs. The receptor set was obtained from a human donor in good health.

The chain's CDR3 is CASRRVLSYEQYF. CDR3 sequence (DNA): TGTGCCAGCCGTCGGGTCCTCTCCTACGAGCAGTACTTC. The chain uses TRBV28 and TRBJ2-7; D gene unclear. The CDR3 is 13 amino acids. The germline V gene encodes CDR1 MDHEN and CDR2 SYDVKM. The V gene lost 8 bases and the J gene lost 0 bases, with 11 bases spanning the gap.

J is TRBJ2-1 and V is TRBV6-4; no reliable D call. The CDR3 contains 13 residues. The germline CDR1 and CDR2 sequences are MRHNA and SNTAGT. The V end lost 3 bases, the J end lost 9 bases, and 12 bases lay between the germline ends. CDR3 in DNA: TGTGCCAGCAGTGAATGGGCTGTGGCTGAGCAGTTCTTC. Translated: CASSEWAVAEQFF.

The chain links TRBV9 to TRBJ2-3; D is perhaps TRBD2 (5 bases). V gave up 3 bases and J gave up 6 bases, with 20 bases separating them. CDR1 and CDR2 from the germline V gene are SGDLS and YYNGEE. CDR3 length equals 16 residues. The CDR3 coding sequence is TGTGCCAGCAGCGCAGGTGACTACCCCACGACGGATACGCAGTATTTT. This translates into CASSAGDYPTTDTQYF.

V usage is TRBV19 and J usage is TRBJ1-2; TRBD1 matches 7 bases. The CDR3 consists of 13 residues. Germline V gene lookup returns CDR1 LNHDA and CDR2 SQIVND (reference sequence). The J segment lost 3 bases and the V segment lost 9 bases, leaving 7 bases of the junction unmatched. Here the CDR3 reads CASHRGQYYGYTF. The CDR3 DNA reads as TGTGCCAGCCACCGGGGACAGTACTATGGCTACACCTTC. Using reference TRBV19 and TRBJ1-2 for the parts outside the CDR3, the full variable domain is DGGITQSPKYLFRKEGQNVTLSCEQNLNHDAMYWYRQDPGQGLRLIYYSQIVNDFQKGDIAEGYSVSREKKESFPLTVTSAQKNPTAFYLCASHRGQYYGYTFGSGTRLTVV.

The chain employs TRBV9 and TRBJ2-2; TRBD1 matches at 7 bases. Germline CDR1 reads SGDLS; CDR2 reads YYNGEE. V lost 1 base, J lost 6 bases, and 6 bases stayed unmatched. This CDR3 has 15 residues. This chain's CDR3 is CASSVYDRVPGELFF. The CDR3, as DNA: TGTGCCAGCAGCGTATATGACAGGGTCCCCGGGGAGCTGTTTTTT.

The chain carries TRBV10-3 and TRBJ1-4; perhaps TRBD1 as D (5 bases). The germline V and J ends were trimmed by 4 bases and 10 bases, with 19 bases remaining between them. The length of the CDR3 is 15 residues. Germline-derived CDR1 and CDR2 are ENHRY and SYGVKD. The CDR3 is CAISGDSPREGKLFF. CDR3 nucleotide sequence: TGTGCCATCAGTGGGGACTCCCCTAGAGAGGGAAAACTGTTTTTT.

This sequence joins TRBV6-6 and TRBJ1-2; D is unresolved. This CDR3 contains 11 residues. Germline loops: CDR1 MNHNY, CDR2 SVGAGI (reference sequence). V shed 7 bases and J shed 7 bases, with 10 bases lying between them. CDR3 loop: CASMRESGYTF. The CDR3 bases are TGTGCCAGCATGAGGGAGAGTGGCTACACCTTC.

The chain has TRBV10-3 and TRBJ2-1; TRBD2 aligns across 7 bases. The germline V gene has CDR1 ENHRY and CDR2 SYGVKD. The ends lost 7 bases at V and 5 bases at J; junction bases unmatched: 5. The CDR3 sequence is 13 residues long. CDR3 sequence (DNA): TGTGCCATCACAGCGGGGTTGGACAATGAGCAGTTCTTC. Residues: CAITAGLDNEQFF.